This is a list of T cell receptor beta chains from one sample in a study of cytomegalovirus exposure and HLA in healthy donors. Sequencing was performed with immunoSEQ multiplex PCR; in TCRdb, only in-frame clones are kept and a portion is missing. This sample has about 92,000 clones, with about three quarters found just once. Sequencing input: PBMCs. Source of these receptors: a man aged 45-65 years in good health and CMV-seropositive. Each CDR3 is given with its conserved first and last residue. Fields, in order: clone size, J gene, D gene, V gene, CDR3 DNA, CDR3 protein. The D gene is left open where the match is weak. Only part of the rows carry a size: once, few, many, or a class if the clone is expanded.

>NA|TRBJ1-5|NA|TRBV5-1
TGCGCCAGCAGCTTCAACGGGGATTGGCCCCAGCATTTT
CASSFNGDWPQHF
>NA|TRBJ2-2|NA|TRBV6-1
TGTGCCAGCTGCCACTCCGCGAACACCGGGGAGCTGTTTTTT
CASCHSANTGELFF
>NA|TRBJ2-3|NA|TRBV20-1
TGCAGTGCTAGTCTGGCGGTTACGCAGTATTTT
CSASLAVTQYF
>few|TRBJ1-1|NA|TRBV4-3
TGCGCCAGCAGCCAAGATTTGGAGACGGAAGCTTTCTTT
CASSQDLETEAFF
>NA|TRBJ1-6|TRBD1|TRBV5-8
TGTGCCAGCAGCTTGGCCGGTGGACAGGGAGAGGATTCACCCCTCCACTTT
CASSLAGGQGEDSPLHF
>few|TRBJ2-7|NA|TRBV21-1
TGTGCCAGCAGCAAAGAACGCTCCCGGGACAATAAGGAGCAGTACTTC
CASSKERSRDNKEQYF
>NA|TRBJ1-1|NA|TRBV18
TGTGCCAGCTCTCCCCCTATGCCTGGACAGACGAACACTGAAGCTTTCTTT
CASSPPMPGQTNTEAFF
>NA|TRBJ1-2|TRBD1|TRBV28
TGTGCCAGCAGCACGACAGGGGGCTCTTATGGCTACACCTTC
CASSTTGGSYGYTF
>NA|TRBJ2-7|NA|TRBV15
TGTGCCACCAGCATTGGTCTAACCTACGAGCAGTACTTC
CATSIGLTYEQYF
>NA|TRBJ2-2|NA|TRBV5-1
TGCGCCAGCAGCTTGTCAGGAAATACGAACACCGGGGAGCTGTTTTTT
CASSLSGNTNTGELFF
>once|TRBJ2-7|TRBD2|TRBV2
TGTGCCAGCAGGGTGTTCGGACTAGCGGGGGACGAGCAGTACTTC
CASRVFGLAGDEQYF
>NA|TRBJ2-5|TRBD1|TRBV5-8
TGTGCCAGCAGTGGGGGGGACAGGGTCCCACAAAAGACCCAGTACTTC
CASSGGDRVPQKTQYF
>NA|TRBJ2-3|TRBD2|TRBV4-2
TGTGCCAGCAGCCAAGATGGGGCTAGCGGGGGCACAGATACGCAGTATTTT
CASSQDGASGGTDTQYF
>NA|TRBJ2-6|NA|TRBV5-1
TGCGCCAGCAGCTCGGACAGCTCTGGGGCCAACGTCCTGACTTTC
CASSSDSSGANVLTF
>few|TRBJ1-1|NA|TRBV27
TGTGCCAGCAGTTTAGGGCAGACCTCAACTGAAGCTTTCTTT
CASSLGQTSTEAFF
>NA|TRBJ2-1|TRBD2|TRBV19
TGTGCCAGTAGTATACCGGGGGGCAATGAGCAGTTCTTC
CASSIPGGNEQFF
>NA|TRBJ2-7|NA|TRBV4-2
TGTGCCAGCAGCCAAGATTATGGGGCAGGGGTCCCCTACGAGCAGTACTTC
CASSQDYGAGVPYEQYF
>NA|TRBJ1-3|NA|TRBV6-1
TGTGCCAGCAGTGAAGCGGCCGCAAACACCATATATTTT
CASSEAAANTIYF
>NA|TRBJ1-5|TRBD1|TRBV15
TGTGCCACCGGGGGACAGAAAAGGGACAACGCGCCCCAGCATTTT
CATGGQKRDNAPQHF
>NA|TRBJ1-5|TRBD1|TRBV27
TGTGCCAGCAGTACCCATGCAGGGGGCGCGACTCAGCCCCAGCATTTT
CASSTHAGGATQPQHF
>once|TRBJ2-3|NA|TRBV18
TGTGCCAGCTCACCCGTCGGAGGGTTCACAGATACGCAGTATTTT
CASSPVGGFTDTQYF
>NA|TRBJ1-1|TRBD1|TRBV6-1
TGTGCCAGCAGTGTCGGGGACAGGGATGGACGGAACACTGAAGCTTTCTTT
CASSVGDRDGRNTEAFF
>once|TRBJ1-3|NA|TRBV19
TGTGCCAGTAGTATTGTGTCCTACCCTGGAAACACCATATATTTT
CASSIVSYPGNTIYF
>NA|TRBJ1-1|NA|TRBV18
TGTGCCAGCTCCTCGGACAGGAACACTGAAGCTTTCTTT
CASSSDRNTEAFF
>NA|TRBJ1-2|TRBD1|TRBV5-6
TGTGCCAGCAGCTTGGGGGACAGGGGGTCTCGCTATGGCTACCCCTTC
CASSLGDRGSRYGYPF
>NA|TRBJ2-7|NA|TRBV10-3
TGTGCCATCACCACAGGGAGCGACGAGCAGTACTTC
CAITTGSDEQYF
>NA|TRBJ2-3|TRBD1|TRBV6-5
TGTGCCAGGAGGACAGGGGGGCGCACAGATACGCAGTATTTT
CARRTGGRTDTQYF
>once|TRBJ2-7|NA|TRBV9
TGTGCCAGCAGCGTAGTAGCGTATGCCTACGAGCAGTACTTC
CASSVVAYAYEQYF
>once|TRBJ2-3|NA|TRBV30
TGTGCCTCCAAAAGGGGGGGCTTAGATACGCAGTATTTT
CASKRGGLDTQYF
>few|TRBJ1-6|NA|TRBV5-4
TGTGCCAGCAGCGGGGGCGAGGCCGTTAATTCACCCCTCCACTTT
CASSGGEAVNSPLHF
>few|TRBJ2-7|NA|TRBV27
TGTGCCAGCAGTTCTTTTGGGGCGGACGTCACCTACGAGCAGTACTTC
CASSSFGADVTYEQYF
>NA|TRBJ2-1|TRBD1|TRBV27
TGTGCCAGCAGTTTATACAGGGGGGATTCCTACAATGAGCAGTTCTTC
CASSLYRGDSYNEQFF
>few|TRBJ1-1|NA|TRBV4-3
TGCGCCAGCAGCCAAGACAGTGGCCTCAGGGGCACTGAAGCTTTCTTT
CASSQDSGLRGTEAFF
>few|TRBJ2-2|TRBD1|TRBV25-1
TGTGCCAGCAGGGACCCGGGACAGGGGAACACCGGGGAGCTGTTTTTT
CASRDPGQGNTGELFF
>few|TRBJ2-7|NA|TRBV9
TGTGCCAGCAGCCGCCGGTTCGGGGCGGGGGAGCAGTACTTC
CASSRRFGAGEQYF
>many|TRBJ2-3|NA|TRBV29-1
TGCAGCGTTGATGAGACAGATTCCACAGATACGCAGTATTTT
CSVDETDSTDTQYF
>once|TRBJ2-3|TRBD1|TRBV9
TGTGCCAGCAGCGTGGGTAACATAGGGGGGCGGGGAGGGACAGGGGGCGTCACAGATACGCAGTATTTT
CASSVGNIGGRGGTGGVTDTQYF
>NA|TRBJ2-2|TRBD1|TRBV6-5
TGTGCCAGCAGCGTAGGGACAGGGAACACCGGGGAGCTGTTTTTT
CASSVGTGNTGELFF
>NA|TRBJ2-7|TRBD1|TRBV27
TGTGCCAGCAGTTTGGGGGGACAGGGTCATCGCGAGCAGTACTTC
CASSLGGQGHREQYF
>NA|TRBJ2-6|NA|TRBV5-5
TGTGCCAGCAGCTTTAGTGCCGGACAGACCTCTGGGGCCAACGTCCTGACTTTC
CASSFSAGQTSGANVLTF
>NA|TRBJ2-3|NA|TRBV21-1
TGTGCCAGCAGCAAAGACGGACAGGGGGGATATACGCAGTATTTT
CASSKDGQGGYTQYF
>NA|TRBJ1-1|NA|TRBV7-2
TGTGCCAGCAGCTTAGCCACAGCTCCCCTCTCAACTGAAGCTTTCTTT
CASSLATAPLSTEAFF
>NA|TRBJ2-1|NA|TRBV7-3
TGTGCCAGCAGCTTGGGTCCGGGCAATGAGCAGTTCTTC
CASSLGPGNEQFF
>NA|TRBJ2-2|NA|TRBV5-1
TGCGCCAGCAGCTTCGGGTCGGGCGGGGAGCTGTTTTTT
CASSFGSGGELFF
>NA|TRBJ1-4|NA|TRBV6-6
TGTGCCAGCAGTTATGGTAGAAATGAAAAACTGTTTTTT
CASSYGRNEKLFF
>NA|TRBJ1-1|TRBD1|TRBV7-9
TGTGCCAGCAGCCTACTACAGGGGGCTGAAGCTTTCTTT
CASSLLQGAEAFF
>NA|TRBJ2-3|NA|TRBV7-2
TGTGCCAGCAGCTTGAGGACAACAGGCACAGATACGCAGTATTTT
CASSLRTTGTDTQYF
>NA|TRBJ1-6|TRBD1|TRBV7-2
TGTGCCAGCAGCTTAGGACAGGGCGATAATTCACCCCTCCACTTT
CASSLGQGDNSPLHF
>NA|TRBJ2-1|NA|TRBV7-2
TGTGCCAGCAGCCTGGACAGAGCAACCTACAATGAGCAGTTCTTC
CASSLDRATYNEQFF
>NA|TRBJ1-5|NA|TRBV6-5
TGTGCCAGCAGGGAGACAGCAAATCAGCCCCAGCATTTT
CASRETANQPQHF
>NA|TRBJ2-7|TRBD1|TRBV5-8
TGTGCCAGCAGGGACCGGGACAGGGGAGCCTACGAGCAGTACTTC
CASRDRDRGAYEQYF
>NA|TRBJ1-1|NA|TRBV18
TGTGCCAGCTCACCTTCGACAGGGAACACTGAAGCTTTCTTT
CASSPSTGNTEAFF